A single sample is the source of the 15 T cell receptor beta chains below, sequenced in a study of read filtering for tumor transcriptome and immune sequencing. From 300 to 450 ng of RNA, a library with molecular barcoded alpha/delta and beta/gamma adaptors was made. One entry per CDR3 protein results from TCRdb running MiXCR on the reads. The table has 85,000 to 100,000 distinct CDR3 sequences, under 25% seen once. Sequenced sample: a population of CD138-negative cells sorted from bone marrow. All receptors come from a donor aged 40 or over with multiple myeloma.

This clonotype was detected a few times. The chain employs TRBV30 and TRBJ1-5; a weak D match, TRBD1 (5 bases). V was trimmed by 5 bases and J by 3 bases, leaving 8 bases between them. The CDR3 totals 12 residues. CDR1 is GTSNPN and CDR2 is SVGIG in the germline V gene (reference sequence). The CDR3 bases are TGTGCCTGGTGGGGGAACAATCAGCCCCAGCATTTT. It specifies CAWWGNNQPQHF.

This rearrangement joins TRBV19 to TRBJ2-3; 11 bases map to TRBD1. The length of the CDR3 is 12 residues. Germline-derived CDR1 and CDR2 are LNHDA and SQIVND (reference sequence). With V trimmed by 10 bases and J by 4 bases, 1 base remained unmatched. This chain's CDR3 is CATGQGADTQYF. As DNA, the CDR3 is TGTGCCACGGGACAGGGGGCAGATACGCAGTATTTT.

At least ten counts were recorded for this clonotype. The V and J genes are TRBV12-3 or TRBV12-4 and TRBJ1-6, with 7 bases aligning to TRBD1. There are 13 residues in the CDR3. Trimming cost V 3 bases and J 9 bases; bases outside gene matches: 2. In DNA form, the CDR3 reads TGTGCCAGCAGTTTCCAGGGGGGTTCACCCCTCCACTTT. Translation: CASSFQGGSPLHF.

V gene TRBV7-2 combines with J gene TRBJ2-1; 9 nucleotides agree with TRBD2. Germline trimming cut 3 bases from V and 1 base from J; bases unmatched to any gene: 10. CDR3 size: 18 residues. CDR1 and CDR2 from the germline V gene are SGHTA and FQGNSA. The CDR3: CASSLPKIAGASYNEQFF. CDR3 DNA sequence: TGTGCCAGCAGCTTGCCCAAGATAGCGGGGGCGTCCTACAATGAGCAGTTCTTC.

This clonotype was seen repeatedly, ten times or more. The V call is TRBV14, the J call TRBJ1-2; D is unclear. V shed 0 bases and J shed 4 bases, with 9 bases lying between them. This CDR3 has 14 amino acids. Germline lookup yields CDR1 SGHDN and CDR2 FVKESK. DNA for the CDR3: TGTGCCAGCAGCCAAGAAGTGGGAACCTATGGCTACACCTTC. It translates to CASSQEVGTYGYTF.

This clonotype was seen at least ten times. One end of the junction varies from germline; a read error may be responsible. This sequence joins TRBV7-7 and TRBJ2-2; D unclear. CDR3 length equals 14 residues. Germline V gene data show CDR1 as SSHAT and CDR2 as FNYEAQ (reference sequence). The CDR3 is CASSLSGNTGELFF. In DNA, the CDR3 is TGTGCTAGCAGCTTATCAGGGAACACCGGGGAGCTGTTTTTT.

As concerns this clonotype: A clone one base away is much larger, so this may be a read error. V usage is TRBV30 and J usage is TRBJ1-1, with 7 bases lining up with TRBD1. This CDR3 region has 16 residues. Germline V lookup: CDR1 GTSNPN, CDR2 SVGIG (reference sequence). After removal of 2 bases from V and 2 bases from J, the junction contained 11 bases not matched to a gene. CDR3 in DNA: TGTGCCTGGAGTCGGCAGGGGGTGCGGACCAACACTGAAGCTTTCTTT. Its protein product is CAWSRQGVRTNTEAFF.

This clonotype has ten or more counts. This chain connects TRBV2 to TRBJ1-5; 8 bases agree with TRBD1. This CDR3 region has 13 residues. From germline, CDR1 is SNHLY and CDR2 FYNNEI. J was trimmed by 3 bases and V by 9 bases; bases with no gene match: 4. CDR3 region: CASETGANQPQHF. The CDR3, as DNA: TGTGCCAGTGAGACAGGGGCCAATCAGCCCCAGCATTTT.

The rearrangement links TRBV6-1 to TRBJ1-5, with a possible D match to TRBD1 (5 bases). This CDR3 has 17 residues. Between the trimmed V and J ends, which lost 1 base and 4 bases, there was a span of 17 bases. The germline V gene has CDR1 MNHNS and CDR2 SASEGT. The CDR3 DNA sequence: TGTGCCAGCAGTGAAGGTCTCGCGGGGGGAGCAAATCAGCCCCAGCATTTT. Translating it yields CASSEGLAGGANQPQHF.

This chain uses TRBV7-2 with TRBJ1-5; 7 nucleotides agree with TRBD1. The CDR3 has 15 residues. CDR1 and CDR2 (germline): SGHTA, FQGNSA. V dropped 4 bases and J dropped 0; count of bases not matched to a gene: 3. CDR3 protein: CASSSGGSSNQPQHF. In nucleotides, the CDR3 is TGTGCCAGCAGCTCAGGGGGGAGTAGCAATCAGCCCCAGCATTTT.

This clonotype has a handful of counts. The J gene is TRBJ1-1, the V gene TRBV5-1; a weak D match, TRBD1 (6 bases). The CDR3 is 13 residues long. CDR1 and CDR2 from the germline V gene are SGHRS and YFSETQ. Trimming took off 5 bases at V and 5 bases at J, with 13 bases between the two ends. The CDR3 protein is CASRPGGQTEAFF. The DNA of the CDR3 is TGCGCCAGCAGACCGGGGGGGCAAACTGAAGCTTTCTTT. Based on the CDR3 plus reference TRBV5-1 and TRBJ1-1, the full variable domain is KAGVTQTPRYLIKTRGQQVTLSCSPISGHRSVSWYQQTPGQGLQFLFEYFSETQRNKGNFPGRFSGRQFSNSRSEMNVSTLELGDSALYLCASRPGGQTEAFFGQGTRLTVV.

This clonotype was seen more than once but under ten times. As DNA, the CDR3 is TGCGCCAGCAGCCTCCCCGGGTCTGGACAGAACACTGAAGCTTTCTTT. It specifies CASSLPGSGQNTEAFF. The J gene is TRBJ1-1, the V gene TRBV5-1, with a tentative D call TRBD1 (5 bases). The germline V gene has CDR1 SGHRS and CDR2 YFSETQ. Trimming pared 4 bases from V and 1 base from J, leaving 17 bases between. This CDR3 comprises 16 residues.

As regards this clonotype: The germline gene is not matched at one end of the junction; a read error may be the cause. The genes are TRBV7-2 and TRBJ2-1; 7 bases are shared with TRBD1. Germline V gives CDR1 SGHTA, CDR2 FQGNSA. The CDR3 totals 14 residues. CDR3 bases: TGTGCCAGCAGACCACCAGGGGGATACAATGAGCAGCTCTTC. This translates into CASRPPGGYNEQLF.

About this clonotype itself: An end of the junction differs from the germline gene, which may be a read error. The chain uses TRBV20-1 and TRBJ1-2, with no clear D. Germline CDR1 is DFQATT and CDR2 is SNEGSKA (reference sequence). CDR3 length: 13 residues. CDR3 sequence: CGAAKADNYGYTF. CDR3 nucleotide sequence: TGCGGTGCTGCCAAGGCGGATAACTATGGCTACACCTTC.

As for this clonotype: A much larger clone is a single base away; this may be a read error. V is TRBV27 and J is TRBJ2-2; no clear D. The germline V and J ends were trimmed by 5 bases and 6 bases, with 13 bases remaining between them. Germline CDR1 MNHEY, CDR2 SMNVEV (reference sequence). The CDR3 is 14 amino acids. The CDR3 protein is CASSHRRSPGELFF. The CDR3 DNA reads TGTGCCAGCAGTCATCGGCGGTCCCCCGGGGAGCTGTTTTTT.